This section outlines one T cell receptor (beta chain) sequence together with its context. V was shortened by 6 bases and J by 8 bases, with 10 bases between the two germline ends. CDR1 and CDR2 (germline): MNHEY, SVGAGI. The CDR3 is 12 residues long. These data originate in a study of blood T cell repertoires in COVID-19. Enrolled during active infection, Seattle patients were then followed longitudinally. Authors' data handling: The assay estimated nucleated cells by amplifying reference gene primers. This table comes from immunoSEQ multiplex PCR, and its TCRdb copy is limited to in-frame clones, with some not included. V, J and clone size are taken as reported in that table, and D and trimming were inferred from the DNA itself. In the table there are about 120,000 clones, around 89% of which are singletons.

Sequencing was carried out using peripheral blood. This chain uses TRBV6-5 with TRBJ1-4; D remains unclear. The TCR was taken from a man between 60 and 75 years old with COVID-19, enrolled during active disease. The CDR3 here is CASSNAAEKLFF. The DNA for the CDR3 is TGTGCCAGCAGCAACGCGGCAGAAAAACTGTTTTTT.